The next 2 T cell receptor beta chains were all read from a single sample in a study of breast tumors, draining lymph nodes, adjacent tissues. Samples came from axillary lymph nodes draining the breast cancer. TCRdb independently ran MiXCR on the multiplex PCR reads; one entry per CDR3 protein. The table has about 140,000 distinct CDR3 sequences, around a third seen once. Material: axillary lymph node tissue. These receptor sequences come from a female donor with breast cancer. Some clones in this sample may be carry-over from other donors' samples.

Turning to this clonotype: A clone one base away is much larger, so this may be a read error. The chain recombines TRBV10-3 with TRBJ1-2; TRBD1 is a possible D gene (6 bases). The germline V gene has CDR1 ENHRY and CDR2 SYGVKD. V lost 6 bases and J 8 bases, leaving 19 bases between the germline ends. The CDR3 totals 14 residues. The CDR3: CAIRDLRGAEGYTF. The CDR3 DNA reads TGTGCCATCAGGGACTTACGGGGGGCGGAGGGCTACACCTTC.

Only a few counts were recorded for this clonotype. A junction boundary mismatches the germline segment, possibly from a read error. The CDR3 region has the DNA TGTGCCAGCAGTCACTCCCCCCGGGGGCGCGAGAAGCCCCAGCATTTT. Amino acids: CASSHSPRGREKPQHF. This chain joins TRBV6-2 or TRBV6-3 and TRBJ1-5, with D tentatively TRBD1 (6 bases). Germline lookup yields CDR1 MNHEY and CDR2 SVGEGT. There are 16 residues in the CDR3.